A single sample gave rise to the 20 T cell receptor beta chains below, sequenced in a study of T cell responses to AZD1222 COVID-19 vaccine. Using immunoSEQ multiplex PCR, the repertoire was profiled, and TCRdb retains in-frame clones only, with some absent. The profile shows about 120,000 clones, just over 90% of them singletons. This sample comprised peripheral blood, obtained on day 0 of AZD1222 vaccination. These TCRs come from an adult in good health.

V gene TRBV19 combines with J gene TRBJ2-7; D uncertain. Trimming took 1 base from V and 3 from J, leaving 10 bases between them. CDR3 length: 14 residues. CDR1 and CDR2 (germline): LNHDA, SQIVND (reference sequence). The DNA for the CDR3 is TGTGCCAGTAGTATAGTAACGGCGAGCTACGAGCAGTACTTC. It codes for CASSIVTASYEQYF.

CDR3 nucleotide sequence: TGTGCCAGCAGTCAAAGAAGTCACAAGGGCCCCTACGAGCAGTACTTC. Protein: CASSQRSHKGPYEQYF. J is TRBJ2-7 and V is TRBV21-1. TRBV21-1 has pseudogene status. The CDR3 is 16 residues long.

Note on this clone: Other DNA sequences in the sample encode the same CDR3. The chain has TRBV6-2 or TRBV6-3 and TRBJ2-7; 8 bases line up with TRBD2. CDR1 and CDR2 (germline): MNHEY, SVGEGT. V trimming: 2 bases; J trimming: 3 bases; junction bases outside the gene matches: 3. The CDR3 sequence is 14 residues long. CDR3 loop: CASSYAGGSYEQYF. The CDR3 bases are TGTGCCAGCAGTTACGCGGGGGGCAGCTACGAGCAGTACTTC.

The sample holds one count of this clone. This sequence joins TRBV6-2 or TRBV6-3 and TRBJ2-5; the match to TRBD1 covers 7 bases. Germline V lookup: CDR1 MNHEY, CDR2 SVGEGT. This CDR3 has 15 amino acids. V lost 3 bases and J lost 3; bases outside the gene matches: 7. CDR3 residues: CASSYEGAGKETQYF. DNA for the CDR3: TGTGCCAGCAGTTATGAGGGGGCGGGTAAAGAGACCCAGTACTTC.

This chain joins TRBV7-3 and TRBJ1-6; 8 bases line up with TRBD1. V dropped 1 base and J dropped 6; count of bases not matched to a gene: 8. Germline assignment: CDR1 SGHTA and CDR2 FQGTGA. The CDR3 runs to 17 residues. In DNA form, the CDR3 reads TGTGCCAGCAGCTTAAAAGGGACAGGAGGTCGTAATTCACCCCTCCACTTT. This encodes CASSLKGTGGRNSPLHF.

This chain uses TRBV7-3 with TRBJ2-1; a weak D match, TRBD2 (7 bases). The V gene's germline CDR1 is SGHTA and CDR2 FQGTGA. The length of the CDR3 is 15 residues. With 1 base removed from V and 8 bases from J, the gap between germline ends came to 15 bases. This CDR3 is CASSLMGGPAHEQFF. CDR3 bases: TGTGCCAGCAGCTTAATGGGGGGGCCGGCACATGAGCAGTTCTTC.

This chain uses TRBV2 with TRBJ2-5, with a tentative D call TRBD1 (6 bases). Germline values: CDR1 SNHLY, CDR2 FYNNEI. Between the trimmed V and J ends, which lost 5 bases and 6 bases, there was a span of 10 bases. The CDR3 is 12 residues long. CDR3 sequence: CASSTGWKTQYF. The CDR3 bases are TGTGCCAGCAGTACAGGGTGGAAGACCCAGTACTTC.

This rearrangement joins TRBV6-2 or TRBV6-3 to TRBJ2-7, with D maybe TRBD2 (5 bases). Germline assignment: CDR1 MNHEY and CDR2 SVGEGT. The ends were cut back, 3 bases at V and 0 bases at J, with 9 bases in the middle. The CDR3 extends over 14 amino acids. CDR3 nucleotides: TGTGCCAGCAGTTATATGAGCGGCTCCTACGAGCAGTACTTC. This encodes CASSYMSGSYEQYF.

The CDR3 DNA sequence: TGTGCCAGCAGTCCAGGGTACTATGGCTACACCTTC. It codes for CASSPGYYGYTF. V is TRBV6-5 and J is TRBJ1-2; tentative D call: TRBD1 (5 bases). The germline gives CDR1 MNHEY, CDR2 SVGAGI. The CDR3 is 12 amino acids. The V and J ends lost 5 bases and 3 bases respectively, with 7 bases between them.

This chain links TRBV6-5 with TRBJ1-2; tentative D call: TRBD1 (5 bases). Trimming cost V 8 bases and J 8 bases, with 18 bases left between them. The CDR3 covers 13 residues. From germline, CDR1 is MNHEY and CDR2 SVGAGI. This chain's CDR3 is CASGVEGLGGYTF. CDR3 coding DNA: TGTGCCAGCGGGGTGGAGGGGCTTGGAGGCTACACCTTC.

The chain combines TRBV30 with TRBJ1-2, with 8 bases that match TRBD1. CDR1 is GTSNPN and CDR2 is SVGIG in the germline V gene (reference sequence). CDR3 length: 13 residues. After removal of 7 bases from V and 4 bases from J, the junction contained 8 bases not matched to a gene. This CDR3 reads CAYTTGAVYGYTF. In nucleotides, the CDR3 is TGTGCCTATACGACAGGGGCCGTCTATGGCTACACCTTC.

The chain combines TRBV4-1 with TRBJ2-3; tentative D call: TRBD2 (5 bases). Germline-derived CDR1 and CDR2 are MGHRA and YSYEKL. Deletions cut 4 bases from V and 4 bases from J, with 12 bases between. CDR3 length equals 14 residues. CDR3 in DNA: TGCGCCAGCAGCCCCCCCGGGCGGGCAGATACGCAGTATTTT. It translates to CASSPPGRADTQYF.

This sequence joins TRBV7-9 and TRBJ2-7; D possibly corresponds to TRBD2 (5 bases). The CDR3 has 13 amino acids. The V gene's germline CDR1 is SEHNR and CDR2 FQNEAQ (reference sequence). Trimming removed 6 bases at V and 7 bases at J, with 16 bases between. The CDR3 loop is CASSKRTGWEQYF. The CDR3 coding sequence is TGTGCCAGCAGTAAACGCACGGGGTGGGAGCAGTACTTC.

The gene calls are TRBV6-2 or TRBV6-3 and TRBJ2-3, with D tentatively TRBD2 (7 bases). Looked up from germline, CDR1 is MNHEY and CDR2 is SVGEGT. The CDR3 covers 15 residues. Trimming removed 6 bases at V and 4 bases at J, with 17 bases between. Here the CDR3 reads CASSRVGGRSDTQYF. The CDR3 DNA reads as TGTGCCAGCAGCCGGGTGGGGGGGCGGTCAGATACGCAGTATTTT.

The chain employs TRBV6-2 or TRBV6-3 and TRBJ2-7; D remains ambiguous. The V end lost 6 bases, the J end lost 1 base, and 10 bases lay between the germline ends. The CDR3 totals 13 residues. CDR1 is MNHEY and CDR2 is SVGEGT in the germline V gene. This CDR3 is CASSPITSYEQYF. The DNA for the CDR3 is TGTGCCAGCAGCCCAATAACTTCCTACGAGCAGTACTTC.

The V call is TRBV7-2, the J call TRBJ2-7; 11 bases map to TRBD1. Per germline, CDR1 SGHTA and CDR2 FQGNSA. This CDR3 contains 15 residues. The J segment lost 2 bases and the V segment lost 3 bases, leaving 3 bases of the junction unmatched. CDR3: CASSLGTGGAYEQYF. The DNA for the CDR3 is TGTGCCAGCAGCTTGGGGACAGGGGGGGCCTACGAGCAGTACTTC.

The chain joins TRBV11-2 to TRBJ1-4; D is unresolved. Germline CDR1 reads SGHAT; CDR2 reads FQNNGV. Trimming took off 3 bases at V and 7 bases at J, with 18 bases between the two ends. The CDR3 length is 16 residues. CDR3: CASSFHTRAPSEKLFF. For the CDR3, the DNA is TGTGCCAGCAGCTTCCATACAAGGGCGCCAAGTGAAAAACTGTTTTTT.

This clone was seen a single time. The rearrangement uses TRBV28 and TRBJ1-2; 7 bases match TRBD1. There are 14 residues in the CDR3. V lost 4 bases, J lost 4 bases, and 6 bases stayed unmatched. The germline V gene has CDR1 MDHEN and CDR2 SYDVKM. The CDR3: CASSSPTGPYGYTF. The CDR3 DNA is TGTGCCAGCAGTTCCCCGACAGGGCCCTATGGCTACACCTTC.

The CDR3 loop is CASSPLKDSYNEQFF. CDR3 bases: TGTGCCAGCTCACCACTCAAGGACAGCTACAATGAGCAGTTCTTC. The chain joins TRBV18 to TRBJ2-1, with D tentatively TRBD1 (6 bases). The CDR3 runs to 15 residues. The germline CDR1 and CDR2 sequences are KGHSH and LQKENI. Trimming pared 1 base from V and 3 bases from J, leaving 10 bases between.

This clone has only a few counts. The chain recombines TRBV4-3 with TRBJ1-1; TRBD1 might be the D (6 bases). Trimming shortened V by 1 base and J by 4 bases, and 13 bases separated the two germline ends. The CDR3 extends over 15 amino acids. Germline CDR1 is LGHNA and CDR2 is YSLEER. The DNA of the CDR3 is TGCGCCAGCAGCCAAGGAACCGGGACACCCACTGAAGCTTTCTTT. This encodes CASSQGTGTPTEAFF.